One and the same sample provided the 25 T cell receptor beta chains below, sequenced in a study of cytomegalovirus exposure and HLA in healthy donors. The PCR used 60 Vbeta and 13 Jbeta primers. TCRdb's copy holds only in-frame clones and misses some; the assay was immunoSEQ multiplex PCR. Of about 130,000 clones detected, around three quarters appear once; the ten largest clones hold approximately 1.2%. The material sequenced was PBMCs. Receptors were obtained from a female donor in good health and CMV-seronegative.

The chain carries TRBV7-8 and TRBJ2-1; 13 nucleotides match TRBD2. The CDR3 is 15 residues long. V lost 5 bases, J lost 10 bases, and 8 bases stayed unmatched. The germline V gene encodes CDR1 SGHVS and CDR2 FQNEAQ. CDR3 region: CASSRTSGSIKEQFF. The CDR3 DNA is TGTGCCAGCAGCAGGACTAGCGGGAGCATCAAGGAGCAGTTCTTC.

The chain joins TRBV9 to TRBJ1-2; possibly TRBD1 for D (6 bases). Germline V gives CDR1 SGDLS, CDR2 YYNGEE. CDR3 length: 15 residues. Trimming cost V 0 bases and J 6 bases, with 15 bases left between them. The CDR3 sequence is CASSVEVPGAHGYTF. The CDR3 bases are TGTGCCAGCAGCGTAGAAGTCCCAGGGGCCCATGGCTACACCTTC.

This chain joins TRBV27 and TRBJ1-2; D is ambiguous. The CDR3 extends over 13 amino acids. V was clipped by 5 bases and J by 0 bases, with 7 bases between them. CDR1 and CDR2 (germline): MNHEY, SMNVEV (reference sequence). CDR3 sequence (DNA): TGTGCCAGCAGTCGAGGAGCTAACTATGGCTACACCTTC. Its translation: CASSRGANYGYTF.

This chain joins TRBV28 and TRBJ2-7; D might be TRBD2 (6 bases). Germline CDR1 MDHEN, CDR2 SYDVKM. This CDR3 is built from 14 residues. The ends were cut back, 2 bases at V and 0 bases at J, with 8 bases in the middle. CDR3 in amino acids: CASSLAGFSYEQYF. The CDR3 DNA sequence: TGTGCCAGCAGTTTAGCGGGGTTCTCCTACGAGCAGTACTTC.

This chain uses TRBV4-2 with TRBJ1-2, with TRBD1 matching 7 bases. With 2 bases clipped from V and 4 bases from J, the junction kept 10 bases outside the gene matches. Germline CDR1 is LGHNA and CDR2 is YNFKEQ. The CDR3 is 16 residues long. Here the CDR3 reads CASSQREGAGSYGYTF. CDR3 DNA sequence: TGTGCCAGCAGCCAAAGAGAGGGGGCGGGTAGCTATGGCTACACCTTC.

This clone appeared once. The chain combines TRBV7-3 with TRBJ1-1; D is uncertain. The length of the CDR3 is 13 residues. Germline-derived CDR1 and CDR2 are SGHTA and FQGTGA. V shed 5 bases and J shed 1 base, with 8 bases lying between them. CDR3 loop: CASSLPPNTEAFF. CDR3 DNA: TGTGCCAGCAGCCTTCCCCCGAACACTGAAGCTTTCTTT.

This chain uses TRBV18 with TRBJ1-4; D remains ambiguous. Germline V gene sequence: CDR1 KGHSH, CDR2 LQKENI. This CDR3 region has 13 residues. Trimming shortened V by 3 bases and J by 8 bases, and 10 bases separated the two germline ends. The CDR3 DNA reads as TGTGCCAGCTCACCCGGGTTTCGCGAAAAACTGTTTTTT. Translation gives CASSPGFREKLFF. The full variable domain, with the rest looked up from reference TRBV18 and TRBJ1-4, is NAGVMQNPRHLVRRRGQEARLRCSPMKGHSHVYWYRQLPEEGLKFMVYLQKENIIDESGMPKERFSAEFPKEGPSILRIQQVVRGDSAAYFCASSPGFREKLFFGSGTQLSVL.

V is TRBV5-8 and J is TRBJ2-1, with D perhaps matching TRBD2 (5 bases). CDR3 length: 15 residues. Trimming left V 0 bases short and J 0 bases short, with 7 bases between. Germline CDR1 SGHTS, CDR2 YDEGEE. The CDR3: CASSLGGSSYNEQFF. CDR3 bases: TGTGCCAGCAGCTTGGGAGGGAGCTCCTACAATGAGCAGTTCTTC.

The rearrangement links TRBV7-9 to TRBJ1-1; D unclear. Germline loops: CDR1 SEHNR, CDR2 FQNEAQ (reference sequence). The CDR3 is made up of 14 amino acids. Trimming shortened V by 5 bases and J by 1 base, and 11 bases separated the two germline ends. The CDR3 here is CASSPWHRNTEAFF. Here the CDR3 DNA reads TGTGCCAGCAGCCCATGGCACAGGAACACTGAAGCTTTCTTT.

The V call is TRBV11-2, the J call TRBJ2-3; weak D call: TRBD1 (5 bases). CDR1 and CDR2 from the germline V gene are SGHAT and FQNNGV. The CDR3 loop spans 15 amino acids. V gave up 5 bases and J gave up 4 bases, with 16 bases separating them. The CDR3 bases are TGTGCCAGCAGCAGGTCGACAGTCATCTCAGATACGCAGTATTTT. It encodes CASSRSTVISDTQYF.

V is TRBV19 and J is TRBJ1-2; D is ambiguous. Looked up from germline, CDR1 is LNHDA and CDR2 is SQIVND (reference sequence). Trimming removed 3 bases at V and 5 bases at J, with 7 bases between. The CDR3 loop spans 12 amino acids. The CDR3 protein is CASSISVYGYTF. DNA of the CDR3: TGTGCCAGTAGTATTAGCGTATATGGCTACACCTTC.

The chain has TRBV4-1 and TRBJ2-7; the D is unclear. CDR1 and CDR2 from the germline V gene are MGHRA and YSYEKL. The V end was cut by 2 bases, the J end by 5 bases, with 10 bases between. The length of the CDR3 is 13 residues. This chain's CDR3 is CASSQTLVDEQYF. The CDR3, as DNA: TGCGCCAGCAGCCAAACTCTAGTAGACGAGCAGTACTTC.

The rearrangement uses TRBV2 and TRBJ2-2, with 9 nucleotides matching TRBD1. This CDR3 region has 15 residues. J lost 6 bases, V lost 4 bases, and 6 bases had no gene match. Germline values: CDR1 SNHLY, CDR2 FYNNEI. In DNA form, the CDR3 reads TGTGCCAGCAGTGCCCGACAGGGGGTCCCCGGGGAGCTGTTTTTT. It encodes CASSARQGVPGELFF.

The chain couples TRBV12-5 to TRBJ2-2, with TRBD1 as a possible D gene (6 bases). In germline, CDR1 is LGHNT, CDR2 FRNRAP. CDR3 length equals 14 residues. V dropped 5 bases and J dropped 4 bases, with 11 bases sitting between them. For the CDR3, the DNA is TGTGCTAGTGGTAGGGAACAGGGCACCGGGGAGCTGTTTTTT. Protein product: CASGREQGTGELFF.

This clone was picked up one time. This chain uses TRBV5-6 with TRBJ2-5, with a possible D match to TRBD1 (7 bases). The V end was cut by 4 bases, the J end by 1 base, with 17 bases between. Germline V gives CDR1 SGHDT, CDR2 YYEEEE. This CDR3 has 16 amino acids. The CDR3 bases are TGTGCCAGCAGCGGGGGGACAGTGGCCCTCCAAGAGACCCAGTACTTC. Protein sequence: CASSGGTVALQETQYF.

This clone was picked up one time. This rearrangement joins TRBV9 to TRBJ2-7; tentatively, D is TRBD1 (5 bases). The CDR3 loop spans 14 amino acids. Germline V lookup: CDR1 SGDLS, CDR2 YYNGEE. Trimming stripped 0 bases from V and 6 bases from J, with 13 bases between. CDR3 bases: TGTGCCAGCAGCGTAGTCGGGCAGGGCAGCGAGCAGTACTTC. This encodes CASSVVGQGSEQYF.

V and J are TRBV6-5 and TRBJ2-3; D is perhaps TRBD2 (5 bases). V was shortened by 6 bases and J by 2 bases, with 9 bases between the two germline ends. Germline V CDR1 and CDR2: MNHEY, SVGAGI. CDR3 length equals 13 residues. CDR3: CASRRTFTDTQYF. For the CDR3, the DNA is TGTGCCAGCAGAAGGACTTTCACAGATACGCAGTATTTT.

The chain links TRBV5-4 to TRBJ2-7, with 7 bases aligning to TRBD2. CDR3 length equals 18 residues. CDR1 is SGHNT, CDR2 YYREEE, per germline (reference sequence). The V and J ends lost 0 bases and 6 bases, in that order; junction bases with no gene match: 18. DNA of the CDR3: TGTGCCAGCAGCTTGGGTGGCGGGAGAATCCCTCCCCTCGTCGAGCAGTACTTC. Protein sequence: CASSLGGGRIPPLVEQYF.

The chain links TRBV5-1 to TRBJ2-3, with 7 bases lining up with TRBD2. Unmatched junction bases numbered 11, after V lost 1 base and J lost 6 bases. The CDR3 loop spans 16 amino acids. Germline V gives CDR1 SGHRS, CDR2 YFSETQ. This chain's CDR3 is CASSLSASGAQDTQYF. The CDR3 DNA reads as TGCGCCAGCAGCTTGTCGGCTAGCGGAGCTCAGGATACGCAGTATTTT.

The V gene is TRBV28, the J gene TRBJ2-1; 8 bases fit TRBD2. Germline CDR1 reads MDHEN; CDR2 reads SYDVKM. V dropped 5 bases and J dropped 2; count of bases not matched to a gene: 11. This CDR3 has 17 amino acids. CDR3 coding DNA: TGTGCCAGCAGTCCTCCGCCGGGGGGGCGGACCTACAATGAGCAGTTCTTC. Amino acid sequence: CASSPPPGGRTYNEQFF.

The chain employs TRBV19 and TRBJ2-3; 7 nucleotides line up with TRBD2. This CDR3 region has 14 residues. V trimming: 5 bases; J trimming: 0 bases; junction bases outside the gene matches: 2. Per germline, CDR1 LNHDA and CDR2 SQIVND (reference sequence). The CDR3: CASSSSGSTDTQYF. DNA of the CDR3: TGTGCCAGTAGTTCTAGCGGCAGCACAGATACGCAGTATTTT. The full variable domain, with the rest looked up from reference TRBV19 and TRBJ2-3, is DGGITQSPKYLFRKEGQNVTLSCEQNLNHDAMYWYRQDPGQGLRLIYYSQIVNDFQKGDIAEGYSVSREKKESFPLTVTSAQKNPTAFYLCASSSSGSTDTQYFGPGTRLTVL.

This rearrangement joins TRBV5-1 to TRBJ2-1; possible D gene TRBD2, 7 bases. The length of the CDR3 is 15 residues. Trimming took 1 base from V and 8 from J, leaving 16 bases between them. Germline V gene lookup returns CDR1 SGHRS and CDR2 YFSETQ. CDR3 loop: CASSLYTGGLDEQFF. The CDR3 nucleotides read TGCGCCAGCAGCTTGTACACCGGGGGGCTCGATGAGCAGTTCTTC. Full variable domain (outside the CDR3, taken from reference TRBV5-1 and TRBJ2-1): KAGVTQTPRYLIKTRGQQVTLSCSPISGHRSVSWYQQTPGQGLQFLFEYFSETQRNKGNFPGRFSGRQFSNSRSEMNVSTLELGDSALYLCASSLYTGGLDEQFFGPGTRLTVL.

The chain couples TRBV5-1 to TRBJ2-5, with 10 bases matching TRBD1. The better agreement between TRBJ2-7 and the DNA end casts doubt on the J call. From germline, CDR1 is SGHRS and CDR2 YFSETQ. The length of the CDR3 is 16 residues. The CDR3 reads CASSLATGGGSYEQYF. In DNA, the CDR3 is TGCGCCAGCAGCTTGGCGACAGGGGGCGGATCCTACGAGCAGTACTTC.

The chain employs TRBV7-6 and TRBJ2-5, with a weak D call TRBD2 (6 bases). The germline gives CDR1 SGHVS, CDR2 FNYEAQ. The CDR3 runs 17 residues. V lost 2 bases and J 4 bases, leaving 20 bases between the germline ends. CDR3 amino acids: CASSLLAGPGLSETQYF. CDR3 DNA: TGTGCCAGCAGCTTACTCGCGGGGCCAGGGCTCTCAGAGACCCAGTACTTC.

This clone was picked up one time. The J gene is TRBJ2-3, the V gene TRBV27; 14 nucleotides match TRBD2. The germline V gene has CDR1 MNHEY and CDR2 SMNVEV (reference sequence). There are 16 residues in the CDR3. V trimming: 5 bases; J trimming: 5 bases; junction bases outside the gene matches: 6. The CDR3, as DNA: TGTGCCAGCAGTCAAGGACTAGCGGGGGGCCGAGATACGCAGTATTTT. It codes for CASSQGLAGGRDTQYF.